The 19 T cell receptor beta chains below all came from one sample that was sequenced in a study of blood T cells in healthy people across ages. Sample-barcoded 5' priming and a J-beta primer mix drove a second PCR of roughly 7 to 11 cycles. TCRdb reanalysed the 5' RACE reads using MiXCR and keeps one entry per CDR3 protein. The sample holds 450,000 to 700,000 distinct CDR3 sequences; roughly a quarter are singletons and the top ten take roughly 18%. Specimen: blood. The receptors derive from a woman aged 70 to 79 in good health.

The V call is TRBV7-8, the J call TRBJ1-5; possibly TRBD1 for D (6 bases). V was cut by 4 bases and J by 1 base, with 14 bases left in between. The CDR3 extends over 16 amino acids. Germline lookup yields CDR1 SGHVS and CDR2 FQNEAQ. The CDR3 DNA reads TGTGCCAGCAGCTGGACCGGGACAATAAGCAATCAGCCCCAGCATTTT. Its translation is CASSWTGTISNQPQHF.

The rearrangement links TRBV20-1 to TRBJ2-1; no reliable D call. V was cut by 0 bases and J by 7 bases, with 13 bases left in between. The CDR3 covers 14 residues. From germline, CDR1 is DFQATT and CDR2 SNEGSKA (reference sequence). The DNA of the CDR3 is TGCAGTGCTAGAGACTACGCCTTTGGGAATGAGCAGTTCTTC. It yields the protein CSARDYAFGNEQFF.

This clonotype has just a few counts. The chain couples TRBV7-9 to TRBJ2-7; D may be TRBD2 (5 bases). Germline CDR1 is SEHNR and CDR2 is FQNEAQ (reference sequence). V lost 2 bases and J 8 bases, leaving 13 bases between the germline ends. The CDR3 extends over 13 amino acids. The CDR3 coding sequence is TGTGCCAGCAGCTTACTTTCACCGGGAAAGCAGTACTTC. Translating it yields CASSLLSPGKQYF.

The chain recombines TRBV6-5 with TRBJ1-5; 7 bases agree with TRBD1. The CDR3 length is 13 residues. With V trimmed by 3 bases and J by 7 bases, 3 bases remained unmatched. Per the germline V gene, CDR1 is MNHEY and CDR2 is SVGAGI. This chain's CDR3 is CASSYDRAQPQHF. CDR3 in DNA: TGTGCCAGCAGTTATGACAGGGCACAGCCCCAGCATTTT.

This chain connects TRBV29-1 to TRBJ2-4, with 16 bases identical to TRBD2. The CDR3 consists of 20 residues. Germline V gene sequence: CDR1 SQVTM, CDR2 ANQGSEA. V gave up 5 bases and J gave up 1 base; unmatched junction bases: 14. CDR3 residues: CSVLGVTGTSGRVAKNIQYF. The DNA for the CDR3 is TGCAGCGTTCTAGGGGTAACTGGGACTAGCGGGAGGGTGGCCAAAAACATTCAGTACTTC.

V and J are TRBV29-1 and TRBJ2-5; no reliable D call. V lost 1 base to trimming and J lost 5 bases, with 5 bases between them. The CDR3 is 11 residues long. The germline V gene has CDR1 SQVTM and CDR2 ANQGSEA. The CDR3: CSVEVYETQYF. The CDR3 bases are TGCAGCGTTGAAGTATACGAGACCCAGTACTTC.

The chain carries TRBV7-9 and TRBJ2-5, with 10 positions matching TRBD1. The CDR3 loop spans 14 amino acids. Germline trimming cut 5 bases from V and 7 bases from J; bases unmatched to any gene: 7. Germline CDR1 is SEHNR and CDR2 is FQNEAQ (reference sequence). The DNA for the CDR3 is TGTGCCAGCAGCCGGACAGGGGGACACGGGACCCAGTACTTC. It specifies CASSRTGGHGTQYF.

The table lists this clonotype with a few counts. This sequence joins TRBV10-3 and TRBJ1-4, with D possibly TRBD1 on 5 matching bases. CDR1 and CDR2 from the germline V gene are ENHRY and SYGVKD. The V gene lost 4 bases and the J gene lost 8 bases, with 14 bases spanning the gap. The CDR3 is made up of 14 amino acids. The CDR3 nucleotides are TGTGCCATCAGTGCAGGGTTAAACGGCGAAAAACTGTTTTTT. It encodes CAISAGLNGEKLFF.

This clonotype was seen more than once but under ten times. The chain combines TRBV20-1 with TRBJ2-4; TRBD2 agrees at 10 bases. The CDR3 sequence is 14 residues long. V shed 6 bases, J shed 4 bases, and the junction held 6 bases outside the gene matches. Germline V gene data show CDR1 as DFQATT and CDR2 as SNEGSKA (reference sequence). CDR3 loop: CSAPLAGKKNIQYF. The CDR3 bases are TGCAGTGCCCCACTAGCGGGGAAGAAAAACATTCAGTACTTC.

The J gene is TRBJ1-4, the V gene TRBV15; maybe TRBD1 (5 bases). Germline CDR1 is LNHNV and CDR2 is YYDKDF (reference sequence). The CDR3 has 14 residues. The ends were cut back, 1 base at V and 8 bases at J, with 11 bases in the middle. The CDR3 nucleotides read TGTGCCACCAGCAGAGGAAGGACAAAAGAAAAACTGTTTTTT. It encodes CATSRGRTKEKLFF.

This chain uses TRBV5-1 with TRBJ1-1; maybe TRBD1 (5 bases). CDR3 length equals 17 residues. Deletions cut 0 bases from V and 4 bases from J, with 19 bases between. Germline V CDR1 and CDR2: SGHRS, YFSETQ. The CDR3 spells CASSLGGSFGAGTEAFF. The CDR3 region has the DNA TGCGCCAGCAGCTTGGGGGGATCGTTTGGGGCTGGCACTGAAGCTTTCTTT.

The chain combines TRBV4-2 with TRBJ2-5; D remains ambiguous. Looked up from germline, CDR1 is LGHNA and CDR2 is YNFKEQ. Deletions cut 2 bases from V and 1 base from J, with 8 bases between. The CDR3 totals 14 residues. CDR3 sequence reads: CASSQSNGQETQYF. The CDR3, as DNA: TGTGCCAGCAGCCAATCTAACGGCCAAGAGACCCAGTACTTC.

CDR3 nucleotide sequence: TGTGCCAGCAGGGGGTTGACAGCCTCAAAGGGGCCTTATGGCTACACCTTC. Amino acids: CASRGLTASKGPYGYTF. The chain is built from TRBV6-1 and TRBJ1-2, with D possibly matching TRBD1 (5 bases). V dropped 6 bases and J dropped 5 bases, with 25 bases sitting between them. The CDR3 is made up of 17 amino acids. Germline CDR1 reads MNHNS; CDR2 reads SASEGT.

This chain uses TRBV5-1 with TRBJ1-2; 11 bases are a match to TRBD1. The CDR3 runs to 15 residues. Germline lookup yields CDR1 SGHRS and CDR2 YFSETQ. J gave up 1 base and V 4 bases, and 3 bases lay outside the gene matches. The CDR3 nucleotides read TGCGCCAGCAGCAGCGGGACAGGGGGTAACTATGGCTACACCTTC. Translation: CASSSGTGGNYGYTF.

The chain carries TRBV6-5 and TRBJ2-4, with D unclear. CDR1 is MNHEY, CDR2 SVGAGI, per germline. V was cut by 0 bases and J by 8 bases, with 8 bases left in between. The CDR3 extends over 13 amino acids. The CDR3 sequence: CASSYSFLDIQYF. The CDR3 nucleotides are TGTGCCAGCAGTTACTCTTTCTTGGACATTCAGTACTTC.

V usage is TRBV5-1 and J usage is TRBJ2-3; 10 nucleotides agree with TRBD1. Trimming cost V 7 bases and J 0 bases; bases outside gene matches: 8. The germline V gene encodes CDR1 SGHRS and CDR2 YFSETQ. This CDR3 has 16 amino acids. The CDR3 loop reads CASSGTGATSTDTQYF. Written as DNA, the CDR3 is TGCGCCAGCTCTGGGACAGGGGCTACTAGCACAGATACGCAGTATTTT.

Only a few counts were recorded for this clonotype. No conserved phenylalanine or tryptophan is present at the end of the CDR3, so a read error is the likely explanation. The gene calls are TRBV4-3 and TRBJ2-4; 7 nucleotides line up with TRBD2. The length of the CDR3 is 16 residues. Germline lookup yields CDR1 LGHNA and CDR2 YSLEER. J gave up 3 bases and V 0 bases, and 5 bases lay outside the gene matches. The CDR3 bases are TGCGCCAGCAGCCAAGATCAGGAGCGGGGCAAAAACATTCAGTACTCC. It yields the protein CASSQDQERGKNIQYS.

The rearrangement links TRBV29-1 to TRBJ2-7; D remains ambiguous. The germline CDR1 and CDR2 sequences are SQVTM and ANQGSEA. With 6 bases removed from V and 7 bases from J, the gap between germline ends came to 16 bases. The CDR3 is made up of 12 amino acids. The CDR3 DNA reads as TGCAGCGTCGCTGACACCCGTGAGGAGCAGTACTTC. Translation: CSVADTREEQYF.

The chain has TRBV24-1 and TRBJ2-5; D unresolved. The DNA end is a closer match to TRBJ2-1, so the J assignment may be wrong. In germline, CDR1 is KGHDR, CDR2 SFDVKD. This CDR3 is 12 amino acids long. The CDR3 DNA is TGTGCCACCAGTGATTCGAGGTGGGAGCAGTTCTTC. Its translation is CATSDSRWEQFF.